A selection of T cell receptor beta chains follows, all from one sample in a study of T-cell reconstitution after alpha-beta-depleted transplantation in children. MiXCR, run by TCRdb on the PCR reads, gives a single entry per CDR3 protein. The data hold almost 600,000 distinct CDR3 sequences, with about a quarter observed a single time. This sample comprised PBMCs, obtained before TCRalphabeta/CD19-depleted stem cell transplant. All receptors come from a boy younger than two with Wiskott-Aldrich syndrome, due to receive a stem cell transplant. CDR3s include the opening cysteine and the closing phenylalanine or tryptophan. D genes are given only for firm matches. The listing skips clone size in some rows; elsewhere it reads once, few, many or a size class.

-,TRBV20-1,TRBJ1-4,-,CSATSWRINEKLFF,TGCAGTGCTACCTCCTGGCGGATCAATGAAAAACTGTTTTTT
TRBD2,TRBV12-3/TRBV12-4,TRBJ2-3,few,CASRKGLAGPDTQYF,TGTGCCAGCAGAAAGGGACTAGCGGGACCAGATACGCAGTATTTT
TRBD2,TRBV28,TRBJ2-7,-,CASSSTGTSRLHPYEQYF,TGTGCCAGCAGTTCAACCGGGACTAGCAGACTTCACCCTTACGAGCAGTACTTC
-,TRBV12-3/TRBV12-4,TRBJ2-4,few,CASSLGGRAKNIQYF,TGTGCCAGCAGTTTGGGAGGTCGCGCCAAAAACATTCAGTACTTC
TRBD1,TRBV4-2,TRBJ1-5,-,CASSPWTGSQPQHF,TGTGCCAGCAGTCCCTGGACAGGGAGTCAGCCCCAGCATTTT
-,TRBV30,TRBJ1-4,few,CAWSGGAEKLFF,TGTGCCTGGAGCGGAGGGGCAGAAAAACTGTTTTTT
-,TRBV6-6,TRBJ2-7,-,CASSYDTLEQYF,TGTGCCAGCAGTTACGATACCCTCGAGCAGTACTTC
TRBD1,TRBV12-3/TRBV12-4,TRBJ2-7,-,CASSTGTGPYEQYF,TGTGCCAGCAGCACCGGGACAGGGCCTTACGAGCAGTACTTC
-,TRBV30,TRBJ1-1,-,CAWSVLLVNEAFF,TGTGCCTGGAGTGTACTTTTAGTAAATGAAGCTTTCTTT
-,TRBV6-6,TRBJ1-5,-,CASSTASNQPQHF,TGTGCCAGCAGCACAGCTAGCAATCAGCCCCAGCATTTT
TRBD2,TRBV20-1,TRBJ2-3,-,CSANGLAGGGADTQYF,TGCAGTGCTAACGGACTAGCGGGAGGGGGGGCAGATACGCAGTATTTT
TRBD2,TRBV29-1,TRBJ2-5,-,CSVGLAGETQYF,TGCAGCGTTGGGCTAGCGGGTGAGACCCAGTACTTC
-,TRBV20-1,TRBJ2-2,-,CSATRAGELFF,TGCAGTGCCACGAGGGCCGGGGAGCTGTTTTTT
-,TRBV29-1,TRBJ2-2,many,CSASRGYTGELFF,TGCAGCGCATCCAGGGGATATACCGGGGAGCTGTTTTTT
-,TRBV5-6,TRBJ1-2,few,CASSKGRNYGYTF,TGTGCCAGCAGCAAGGGACGGAACTATGGCTACACCTTC
-,TRBV11-1,TRBJ2-5,few,CASSTRDIETQYF,TGTGCCAGCAGCACCCGGGACATAGAGACCCAGTACTTC
-,TRBV5-1,TRBJ1-1,-,CASGPGLDTEAFF,TGCGCCAGCGGTCCAGGTCTGGACACTGAAGCTTTCTTT
-,TRBV20-1,TRBJ1-1,few,CSGAQGRTEAFF,TGCAGTGGGGCGCAGGGGAGGACTGAAGCTTTCTTT
-,TRBV9,TRBJ1-1,few,CASSVGVDRRNTEAFF,TGTGCCAGCAGCGTAGGAGTAGACAGAAGAAACACTGAAGCTTTCTTT
TRBD1,TRBV20-1,TRBJ1-5,-,CSARKGAGNQPQHF,TGCAGTGCTAGAAAGGGGGCTGGAAATCAGCCCCAGCATTTT
-,TRBV20-1,TRBJ1-5,few,CSARRSSNQPQHF,TGCAGTGCTAGACGAAGTAGCAATCAGCCCCAGCATTTT
TRBD1,TRBV5-1,TRBJ1-1,-,CASSLGQGAGTEAFF,TGCGCCAGCAGCTTGGGACAGGGGGCAGGCACTGAAGCTTTCTTT
-,TRBV5-1,TRBJ2-3,-,CASSFAGAPTDTQYF,TGCGCCAGCAGCTTTGCAGGGGCCCCCACAGATACGCAGTATTTT
-,TRBV14,TRBJ2-2,-,CASSQRLPGTGELFF,TGTGCCAGCAGCCAGAGGCTACCGGGAACCGGGGAGCTGTTTTTT
-,TRBV20-1,TRBJ2-7,-,CSAPGGAKNEQYF,TGCAGTGCTCCTGGGGGGGCAAAGAACGAGCAGTACTTC
-,TRBV5-4,TRBJ2-1,few,CASSSMTGRNEQFF,TGTGCCAGCAGCTCCATGACAGGGAGGAATGAGCAGTTCTTC
-,TRBV28,TRBJ2-7,many,CASSPGLSGYEQYF,TGTGCCAGCAGTCCAGGGCTGTCAGGCTACGAGCAGTACTTC